A selection of T cell receptor beta chains follows, all from one sample in a study of graft-versus-host responses after intestinal transplantation. Their recognized antigens are unknown. Sequencing used immunoSEQ multiplex PCR; TCRdb keeps in-frame clones, though not all of them. Of some 120,000 clones listed, around nine tenths are singletons. The sample in question was unstimulated CD4+ T cells sorted from spleen or lymph node cells, obtained before transplant. These receptors were taken from a human donor who was the organ donor for an intestinal transplant. Each CDR3 is given with its conserved first and last residue.

J: TRBJ2-5
V: TRBV2
CDR3: CASSESRGRVTQYF

J: TRBJ2-7
V: TRBV7-2
CDR3: CASSLRGGGENYF

J: TRBJ2-2
V: TRBV5-1
CDR3: CASSLTSGVNTGELFF

J: TRBJ1-1
V: TRBV27
CDR3: CASSLQGGATEAFF

J: TRBJ1-4
V: TRBV7-2
CDR3: CASSFSTGKWEKLFF

J: TRBJ2-3
V: TRBV7-9
CDR3: CASRSREYVTDTQYF

J: TRBJ2-2
V: TRBV6-5
CDR3: CASSLTASTGELFF

J: NA
V: TRBV7-2
CDR3: CASSLGLAGSYEQYF

J: TRBJ1-2
V: TRBV10-2
CDR3: CASSDYVQGSNYGYTF

J: TRBJ1-1
V: TRBV27
CDR3: CASSLYGQTNTEAFF

J: TRBJ2-5
V: TRBV6-9
CDR3: CASSRTGNQETQYF

J: TRBJ1-5
V: TRBV28
CDR3: CASSLGAPRGQHF

J: TRBJ2-7
V: TRBV2
CDR3: CASSERRSLSYEQYF

J: TRBJ2-3
V: TRBV7-9
CDR3: CASRPRRESSTDTQYF

J: TRBJ2-3
V: TRBV10-3
CDR3: CAISDQLASTDTQYF

J: TRBJ1-4
V: TRBV21-1
CDR3: CASSKGGDNEKLFF

J: TRBJ1-5
V: TRBV6-1
CDR3: CASSETGGRSQHF

J: TRBJ1-2
V: TRBV7-2
CDR3: CASSFDRGGGYTF

J: TRBJ1-5
V: TRBV18
CDR3: CASTLDSSNQPQHF

J: TRBJ2-7
V: TRBV2
CDR3: CASNLRGGTYEQYF

J: TRBJ2-1
V: TRBV27
CDR3: CASSSLGTGVNEQFF

J: TRBJ2-2
V: TRBV2
CDR3: CASSEGAGELFF

J: TRBJ2-2
V: TRBV4-3
CDR3: CASSPDSTGELFF

J: TRBJ2-7
V: TRBV7-2
CDR3: CASSLWNEQYF

J: TRBJ2-3
V: TRBV11-2
CDR3: CASSSIIRSTDTQYF

J: TRBJ2-5
V: TRBV5-6
CDR3: CASSLLAQVETQYF